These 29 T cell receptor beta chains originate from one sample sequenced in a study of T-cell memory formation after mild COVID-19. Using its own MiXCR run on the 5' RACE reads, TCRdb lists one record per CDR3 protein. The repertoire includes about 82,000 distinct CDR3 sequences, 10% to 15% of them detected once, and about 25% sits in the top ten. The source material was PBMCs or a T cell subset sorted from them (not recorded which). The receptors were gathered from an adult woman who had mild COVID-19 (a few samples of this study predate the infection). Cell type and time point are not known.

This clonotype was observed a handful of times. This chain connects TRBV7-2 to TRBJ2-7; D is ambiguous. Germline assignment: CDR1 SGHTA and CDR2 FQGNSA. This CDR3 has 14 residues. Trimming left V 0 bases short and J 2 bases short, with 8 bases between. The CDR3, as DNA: TGTGCCAGCAGCTTAGCCGGTGTAGCCTACGAGCAGTACTTC. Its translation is CASSLAGVAYEQYF.

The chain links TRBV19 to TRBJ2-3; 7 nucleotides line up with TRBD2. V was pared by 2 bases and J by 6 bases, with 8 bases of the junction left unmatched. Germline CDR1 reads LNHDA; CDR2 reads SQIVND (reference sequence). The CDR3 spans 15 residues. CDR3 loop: CASSITAGDRDTQYF. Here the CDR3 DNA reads TGTGCCAGTAGTATAACGGCGGGGGATCGCGATACGCAGTATTTT.

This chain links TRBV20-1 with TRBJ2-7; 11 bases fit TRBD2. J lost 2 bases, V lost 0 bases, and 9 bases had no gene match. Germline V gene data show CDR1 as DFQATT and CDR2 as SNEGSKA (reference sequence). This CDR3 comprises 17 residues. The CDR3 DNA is TGCAGTGCTAGAGACCAGGCTAGCGGGAGGCACCCCTACGAGCAGTACTTC. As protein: CSARDQASGRHPYEQYF.

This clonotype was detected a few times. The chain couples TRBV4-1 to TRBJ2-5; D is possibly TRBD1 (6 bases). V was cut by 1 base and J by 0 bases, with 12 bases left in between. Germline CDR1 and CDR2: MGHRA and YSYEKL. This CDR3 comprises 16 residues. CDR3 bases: TGCGCCAGCAGCCAAGCACACAGGGTTTACCAAGAGACCCAGTACTTC. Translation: CASSQAHRVYQETQYF.

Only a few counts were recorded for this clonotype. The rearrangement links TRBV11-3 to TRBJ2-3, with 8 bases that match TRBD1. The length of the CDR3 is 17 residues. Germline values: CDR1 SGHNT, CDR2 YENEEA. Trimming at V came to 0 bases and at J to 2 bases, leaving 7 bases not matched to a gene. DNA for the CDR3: TGTGCCAGCAGCTTAGACCCCCCGGGACAGGACACAGATACGCAGTATTTT. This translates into CASSLDPPGQDTDTQYF.

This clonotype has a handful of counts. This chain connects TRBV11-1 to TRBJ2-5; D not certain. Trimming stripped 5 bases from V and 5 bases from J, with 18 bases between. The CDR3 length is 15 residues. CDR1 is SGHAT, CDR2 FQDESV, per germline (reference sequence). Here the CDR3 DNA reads TGTGCCAGCAGCACACAAAGGACCTTTTTGGAGACCCAGTACTTC. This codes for CASSTQRTFLETQYF.

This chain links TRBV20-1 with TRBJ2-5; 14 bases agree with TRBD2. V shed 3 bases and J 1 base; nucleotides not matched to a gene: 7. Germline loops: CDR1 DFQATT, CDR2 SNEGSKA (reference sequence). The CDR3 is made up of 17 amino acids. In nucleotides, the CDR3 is TGCAGTGCTAGGGGGACTAGCGGGAGAGGGTTCCAAGAGACCCAGTACTTC. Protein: CSARGTSGRGFQETQYF.

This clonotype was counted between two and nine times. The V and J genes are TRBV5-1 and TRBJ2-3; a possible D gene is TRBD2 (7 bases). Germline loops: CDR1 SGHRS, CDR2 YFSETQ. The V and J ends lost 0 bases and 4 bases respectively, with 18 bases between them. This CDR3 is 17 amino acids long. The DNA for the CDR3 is TGCGCCAGCAGCTTGGAGGGGGGAGGGCTCCCCGCAGATACGCAGTATTTT. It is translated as CASSLEGGGLPADTQYF. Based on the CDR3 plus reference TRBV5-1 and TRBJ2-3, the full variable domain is KAGVTQTPRYLIKTRGQQVTLSCSPISGHRSVSWYQQTPGQGLQFLFEYFSETQRNKGNFPGRFSGRQFSNSRSEMNVSTLELGDSALYLCASSLEGGGLPADTQYFGPGTRLTVL.

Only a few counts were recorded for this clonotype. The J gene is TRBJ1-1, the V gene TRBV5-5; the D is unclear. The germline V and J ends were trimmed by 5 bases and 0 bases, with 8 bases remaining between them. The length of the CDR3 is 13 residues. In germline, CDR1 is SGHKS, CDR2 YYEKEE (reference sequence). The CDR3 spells CASRVGLNTEAFF. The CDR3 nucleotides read TGTGCCAGCAGGGTAGGGTTGAACACTGAAGCTTTCTTT.

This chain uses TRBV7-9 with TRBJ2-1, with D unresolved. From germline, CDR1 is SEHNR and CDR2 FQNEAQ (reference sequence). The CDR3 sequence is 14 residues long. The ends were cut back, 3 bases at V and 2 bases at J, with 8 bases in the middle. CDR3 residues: CASSLPSPYNEQFF. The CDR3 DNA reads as TGTGCCAGCAGCTTGCCCTCACCCTACAATGAGCAGTTCTTC.

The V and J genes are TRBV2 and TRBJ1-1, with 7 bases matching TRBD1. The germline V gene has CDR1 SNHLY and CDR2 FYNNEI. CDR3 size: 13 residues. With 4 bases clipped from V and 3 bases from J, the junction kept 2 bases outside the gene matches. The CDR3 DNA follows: TGTGCCAGCAGTGCGGGACAGTACACTGAAGCTTTCTTT. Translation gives CASSAGQYTEAFF.

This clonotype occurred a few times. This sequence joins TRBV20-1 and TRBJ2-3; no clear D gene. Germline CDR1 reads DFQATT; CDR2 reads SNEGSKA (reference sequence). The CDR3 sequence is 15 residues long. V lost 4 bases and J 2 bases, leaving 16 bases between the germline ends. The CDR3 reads CSATHYREPTDTQYF. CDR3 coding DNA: TGCAGTGCTACGCACTACCGTGAGCCCACAGATACGCAGTATTTT.

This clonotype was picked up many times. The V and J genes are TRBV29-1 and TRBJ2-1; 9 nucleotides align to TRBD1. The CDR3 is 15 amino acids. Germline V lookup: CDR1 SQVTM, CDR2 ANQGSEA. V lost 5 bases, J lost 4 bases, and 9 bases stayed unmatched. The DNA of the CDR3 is TGCAGCGTTTCCGGAGGGACAGGGCGATACAATGAGCAGTTCTTC. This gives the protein CSVSGGTGRYNEQFF.

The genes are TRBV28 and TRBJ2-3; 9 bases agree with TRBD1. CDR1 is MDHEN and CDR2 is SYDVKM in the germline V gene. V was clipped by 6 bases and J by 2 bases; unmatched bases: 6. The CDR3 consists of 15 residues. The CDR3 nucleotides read TGTGCCAGCAGCCCGACAGGGGGGTTCACAGATACGCAGTATTTT. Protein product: CASSPTGGFTDTQYF. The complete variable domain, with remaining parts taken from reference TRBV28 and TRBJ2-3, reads DVKVTQSSRYLVKRTGEKVFLECVQDMDHENMFWYRQDPGLGLRLIYFSYDVKMKEKGDIPEGYSVSREKKERFSLILESASTNQTSMYLCASSPTGGFTDTQYFGPGTRLTVL.

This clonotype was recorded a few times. The CDR3 DNA is TGCAGTGCTGGCCCCGACAGGGCTGCCTACGAGCAGTACTTC. This gives the protein CSAGPDRAAYEQYF. V gene TRBV20-1 combines with J gene TRBJ2-7, with 7 bases identical to TRBD1. This CDR3 is built from 14 residues. Germline CDR1 is DFQATT and CDR2 is SNEGSKA (reference sequence). Trimming removed 5 bases from V and 2 bases from J; junction bases left unmatched: 9.

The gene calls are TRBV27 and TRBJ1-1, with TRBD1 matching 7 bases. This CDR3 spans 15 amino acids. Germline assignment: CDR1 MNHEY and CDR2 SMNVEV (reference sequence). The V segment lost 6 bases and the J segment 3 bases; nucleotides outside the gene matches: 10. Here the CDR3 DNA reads TGTGCCAGCAGGCTACTGACAGGGAGGGACACTGAAGCTTTCTTT. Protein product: CASRLLTGRDTEAFF.

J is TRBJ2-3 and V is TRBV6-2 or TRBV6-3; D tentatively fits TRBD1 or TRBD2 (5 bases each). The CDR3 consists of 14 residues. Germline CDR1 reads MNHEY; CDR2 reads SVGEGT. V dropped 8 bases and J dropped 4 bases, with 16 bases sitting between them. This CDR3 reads CASYRDEGSDTQYF. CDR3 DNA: TGTGCCAGCTACCGGGACGAAGGATCAGATACGCAGTATTTT.

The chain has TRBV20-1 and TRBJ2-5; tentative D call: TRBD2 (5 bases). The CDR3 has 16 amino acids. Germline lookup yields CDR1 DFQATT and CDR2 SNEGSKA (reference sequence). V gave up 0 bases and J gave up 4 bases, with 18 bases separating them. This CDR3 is CSARDPRGRRVETQYF. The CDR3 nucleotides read TGCAGTGCTAGAGATCCTAGAGGGAGACGGGTAGAGACCCAGTACTTC.

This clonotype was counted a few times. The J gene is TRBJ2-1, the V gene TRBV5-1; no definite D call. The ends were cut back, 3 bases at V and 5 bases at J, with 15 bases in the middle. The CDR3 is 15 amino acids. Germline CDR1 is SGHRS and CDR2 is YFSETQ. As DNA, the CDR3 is TGCGCCAGCAGCTACTTATCGGTTGATAACAATGAGCAGTTCTTC. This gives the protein CASSYLSVDNNEQFF.

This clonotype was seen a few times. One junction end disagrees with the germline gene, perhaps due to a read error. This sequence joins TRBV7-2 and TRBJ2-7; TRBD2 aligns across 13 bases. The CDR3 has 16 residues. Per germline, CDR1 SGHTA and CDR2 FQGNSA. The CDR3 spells CASTLMGLAGTYEQYF. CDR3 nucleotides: TGTGCCAGCACCTTAATGGGACTAGCGGGAACCTACGAGCAGTACTTC. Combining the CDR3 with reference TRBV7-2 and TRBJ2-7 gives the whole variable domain GAGVSQSPSNKVTEKGKDVELRCDPISGHTALYWYRQSLGQGLEFLIYFQGNSAPDKSGLPSDRFSAERTGGSVSTLTIQRTQQEDSAVYLCASTLMGLAGTYEQYFGPGTRLTVT.

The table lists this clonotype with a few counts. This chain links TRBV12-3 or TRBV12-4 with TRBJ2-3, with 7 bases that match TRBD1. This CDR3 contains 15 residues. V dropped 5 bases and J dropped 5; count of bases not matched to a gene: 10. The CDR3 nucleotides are TGTGCCAGCAGTCCCACAGGGGTCCTCCTAGATACGCAGTATTTT. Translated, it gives CASSPTGVLLDTQYF.

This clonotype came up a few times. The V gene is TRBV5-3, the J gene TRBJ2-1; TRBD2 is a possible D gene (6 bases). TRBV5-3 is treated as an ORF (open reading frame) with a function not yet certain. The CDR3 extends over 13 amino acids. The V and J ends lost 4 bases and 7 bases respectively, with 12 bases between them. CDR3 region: CARSLGTLNEQFF. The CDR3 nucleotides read TGTGCCAGAAGCCTCGGGACTCTGAATGAGCAGTTCTTC.

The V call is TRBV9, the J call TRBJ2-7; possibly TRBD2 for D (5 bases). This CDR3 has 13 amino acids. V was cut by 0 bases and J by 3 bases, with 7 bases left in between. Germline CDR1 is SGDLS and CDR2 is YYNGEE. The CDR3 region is CASSVVRDYEQYF. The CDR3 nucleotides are TGTGCCAGCAGCGTAGTTCGGGACTACGAGCAGTACTTC.

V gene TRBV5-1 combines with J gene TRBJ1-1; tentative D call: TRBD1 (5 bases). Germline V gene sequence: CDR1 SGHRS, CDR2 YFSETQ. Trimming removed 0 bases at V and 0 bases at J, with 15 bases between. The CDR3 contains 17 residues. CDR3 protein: CASSLVGEFAMNTEAFF. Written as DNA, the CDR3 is TGCGCCAGCAGCTTGGTGGGGGAATTTGCTATGAACACTGAAGCTTTCTTT.

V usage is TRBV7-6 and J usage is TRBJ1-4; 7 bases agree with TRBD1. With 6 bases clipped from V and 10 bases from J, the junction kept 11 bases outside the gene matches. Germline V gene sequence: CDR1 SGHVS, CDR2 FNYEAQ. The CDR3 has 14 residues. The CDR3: CASRPWTGRAKLFF. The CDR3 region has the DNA TGTGCCAGCAGACCTTGGACAGGAAGAGCAAAACTGTTTTTT. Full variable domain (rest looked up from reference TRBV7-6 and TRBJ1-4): GAGVSQSPRYKVTKRGQDVALRCDPISGHVSLYWYRQALGQGPEFLTYFNYEAQQDKSGLPNDRFSAERPEGSISTLTIQRTEQRDSAMYRCASRPWTGRAKLFFGSGTQLSVL.

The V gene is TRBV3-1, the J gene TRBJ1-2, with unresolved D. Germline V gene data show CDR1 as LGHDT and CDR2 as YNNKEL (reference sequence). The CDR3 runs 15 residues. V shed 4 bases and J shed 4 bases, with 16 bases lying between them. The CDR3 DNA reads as TGTGCCAGCAGCCCCGGGGAGGATTACGTCTATGGCTACACCTTC. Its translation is CASSPGEDYVYGYTF.

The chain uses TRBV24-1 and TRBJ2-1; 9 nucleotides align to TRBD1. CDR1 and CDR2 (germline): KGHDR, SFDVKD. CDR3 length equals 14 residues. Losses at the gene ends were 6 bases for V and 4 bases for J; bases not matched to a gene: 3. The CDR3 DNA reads TGTGCCACCAGTCCGGGACAGGGATACAATGAGCAGTTCTTC. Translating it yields CATSPGQGYNEQFF.

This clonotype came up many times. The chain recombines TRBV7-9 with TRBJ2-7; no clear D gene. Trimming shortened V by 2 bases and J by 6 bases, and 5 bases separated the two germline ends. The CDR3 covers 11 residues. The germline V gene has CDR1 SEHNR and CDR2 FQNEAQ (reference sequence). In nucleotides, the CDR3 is TGTGCCAGCAGCTTATCCGGCGAGCAGTACTTC. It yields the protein CASSLSGEQYF.

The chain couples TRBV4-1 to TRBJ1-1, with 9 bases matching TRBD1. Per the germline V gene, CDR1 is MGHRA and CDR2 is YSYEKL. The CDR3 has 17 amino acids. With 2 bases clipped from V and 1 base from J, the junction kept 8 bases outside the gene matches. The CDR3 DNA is TGCGCCAGCAGCCAACACCCGGGACAGGGAACGAACACTGAAGCTTTCTTT. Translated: CASSQHPGQGTNTEAFF.